This TCR beta chain was sequenced during a study of cytomegalovirus exposure and HLA in healthy donors. The PCR made use of 60 Vbeta and 13 Jbeta primers. Produced via immunoSEQ multiplex PCR; TCRdb's table is partial and in-frame only. The sample has roughly 130,000 clones; roughly 80% are singletons. This clone was seen a single time. Its antigen remains unidentified. The study's findings and limits: V- and J-gene trimming in TCR beta was tied to a missense DCLRE1C variant by an analysis performed later. The only immune exposure information that was available was CMV serostatus. A further, later analysis showed that HLA-associated TCR beta chains (compared with equally common others) were more clonally expanded.

This clonotype originated in a man under 40 in good health and CMV-seronegative. Specimen: PBMCs.

The CDR3 protein is CATRVGTVYSYEQYF. The CDR3 nucleotides read TGTGCCACCAGGGTTGGCACAGTTTACTCCTACGAGCAGTACTTC. This chain links TRBV15 with TRBJ2-7; D gene unclear. Germline loops: CDR1 LNHNV, CDR2 YYDKDF (reference sequence). Trimming removed 6 bases at V and 0 bases at J, with 15 bases between. This CDR3 has 15 residues.